This TCR beta chain was identified during a study of read filtering for tumor transcriptome and immune sequencing. Findings and caveats of the study: The sorted CD138-negative fraction was a mixed bone marrow immune population, not purified T cells.

From 350 to 500 ng of RNA, a library with molecular barcoded alpha/delta and beta/gamma adaptors was made. In TCRdb, the reads were re-called with MiXCR into one record per CDR3 protein. This sample has 85,000 or so distinct CDR3 sequences; 12% occur once, and the top ten carry approximately 15%. This CDR3 is built from 16 residues. Germline trimming cut 4 bases from V and 1 base from J; bases unmatched to any gene: 7. Germline assignment: CDR1 LGHDT and CDR2 YNNKEL (reference sequence). This clonotype was picked up many times. Its antigen is as yet unknown. The V call is TRBV3-1, the J call TRBJ2-5; 9 bases match TRBD2. This TCR was sampled from a donor at least 40 years old with multiple myeloma. Sequencing was performed on a population of CD138-negative cells sorted from bone marrow. Here the CDR3 reads CASSLAGGTTQETQYF. As DNA, the CDR3 is TGTGCCAGCAGCCTGGCGGGAGGGACCACCCAAGAGACCCAGTACTTC.